One and the same sample provided the 28 T cell receptor beta chains below, sequenced in a study of blood T cell repertoires in COVID-19. Libraries were prepared by immunoSEQ multiplex PCR; TCRdb keeps only in-frame clonotypes and omits some of them. Seen here are around 170,000 clones, almost 85% observed once, and the top ten hold roughly 14%. Material for sequencing was peripheral blood. The receptors were gathered from a man aged 18 to 29 with active or convalescent COVID-19.

V gene TRBV7-2 combines with J gene TRBJ2-3, with TRBD2 matching over 8 bases. Germline V lookup: CDR1 SGHTA, CDR2 FQGNSA. CDR3 size: 18 residues. V was pared by 1 base and J by 1 base, with 10 bases of the junction left unmatched. The CDR3 DNA sequence: TGTGCCAGCAGCTTAGTCCTCTACGGGGGGGCAGGCACAGATACGCAGTATTTT. It encodes CASSLVLYGGAGTDTQYF.

J is TRBJ2-3 and V is TRBV5-1; 9 bases agree with TRBD2. The junction had 4 bases not matched to a gene; V was cut back by 2 bases and J by 6 bases. The CDR3 runs 14 residues. Germline lookup yields CDR1 SGHRS and CDR2 YFSETQ. CDR3 loop: CASSFSGSGDTQYF. The CDR3 DNA sequence: TGCGCCAGCAGCTTTAGCGGGAGTGGGGATACGCAGTATTTT.

Notes on this clone: The sample contains more than one DNA sequence encoding this CDR3. V and J are TRBV3-1 (or the pseudogene TRBV3-2) and TRBJ2-6; no clear D gene. The germline CDR1 and CDR2 sequences are LGHDT and YNNKEL (reference sequence). CDR3 length: 15 amino acids. V was pared by 0 bases and J by 0 bases, with 3 bases between. The CDR3 protein is CASSQDNSGANVLTF. The DNA of the CDR3 is TGTGCCAGCAGCCAAGATAACTCTGGGGCCAACGTCCTGACTTTC.

The V call is TRBV11-2, the J call TRBJ2-1, with TRBD2 identical over 12 bases. There are 17 residues in the CDR3. Germline lookup yields CDR1 SGHAT and CDR2 FQNNGV. Trimming cost V 0 bases and J 7 bases; bases outside gene matches: 7. CDR3 protein: CASSLELAGGPRNEQFF. The CDR3 nucleotides are TGTGCCAGCAGCTTAGAGCTAGCGGGGGGGCCTAGGAATGAGCAGTTCTTC.

The genes are TRBV12-3 or TRBV12-4 and TRBJ2-7, with 8 nucleotides matching TRBD1. The ends lost 8 bases at V and 6 bases at J; junction bases unmatched: 6. This CDR3 is 12 amino acids long. CDR3 region: CASLQGAGEQYF. The CDR3 nucleotides read TGTGCCAGCCTGCAGGGGGCGGGCGAGCAGTACTTC.

The chain links TRBV5-4 to TRBJ2-7; no definite D call. The CDR3 length is 13 residues. V lost 4 bases and J lost 5, with 13 bases in between. CDR1 and CDR2 (germline): SGHNT, YYREEE (reference sequence). The CDR3 here is CASSPDRGNEQYF. The CDR3 region has the DNA TGTGCCAGCAGCCCAGATCGAGGAAACGAGCAGTACTTC.

This chain connects TRBV5-5 to TRBJ1-1; TRBD1 agrees at 7 bases. The germline CDR1 and CDR2 sequences are SGHKS and YYEKEE (reference sequence). Trimming removed 1 base from V and 4 bases from J; junction bases left unmatched: 4. The length of the CDR3 is 14 residues. DNA of the CDR3: TGTGCCAGCAGCTTGCTGACAGGGAGCACTGAAGCTTTCTTT. Protein: CASSLLTGSTEAFF.

The rearrangement uses TRBV28 and TRBJ1-5; 9 bases align to TRBD1. Germline V lookup: CDR1 MDHEN, CDR2 SYDVKM. V lost 5 bases, J lost 9 bases, and 17 bases stayed unmatched. This CDR3 comprises 17 residues. The CDR3 bases are TGTGCCAGCAGTCTGGACGACAGGGGGATTAAGGTGAGGCCCCAGCATTTT. Protein sequence: CASSLDDRGIKVRPQHF.

The rearrangement uses TRBV2 and TRBJ2-3; D is possibly TRBD1 (6 bases). The CDR3 totals 12 residues. CDR1 is SNHLY, CDR2 FYNNEI, per germline. The V gene lost 6 bases and the J gene lost 8 bases, with 12 bases spanning the gap. The CDR3 region has the DNA TGTGCCAGCAGGGAACAGGGTGGTACGCAGTATTTT. Its translation: CASREQGGTQYF.

The chain recombines TRBV4-3 with TRBJ2-1; 12 positions match TRBD2. The junction had 9 bases not matched to a gene; V was cut back by 4 bases and J by 8 bases. Germline loops: CDR1 LGHNA, CDR2 YSLEER. This CDR3 has 16 residues. CDR3 protein: CASSLTGTSGSDEQFF. The CDR3 coding sequence is TGCGCCAGCAGCCTAACCGGGACTAGCGGGTCGGATGAGCAGTTCTTC.

The rearrangement uses TRBV3-1 (or the pseudogene TRBV3-2) and TRBJ2-7, with 11 bases fitting TRBD1. V shed 8 bases and J 3 bases; nucleotides not matched to a gene: 6. The CDR3 consists of 14 residues. Germline V gene data show CDR1 as LGHDT and CDR2 as YNNKEL (reference sequence). CDR3 nucleotide sequence: TGTGCCAGCGCCCTGGGACAGGGGGTCTACGAGCAGTACTTC. Its protein is CASALGQGVYEQYF.

The chain recombines TRBV7-9 with TRBJ2-3; TRBD2 matches 7 bases. CDR3 length: 14 residues. Germline CDR1 reads SEHNR; CDR2 reads FQNEAQ (reference sequence). After removal of 4 bases from V and 4 bases from J, the junction contained 5 bases not matched to a gene. CDR3 sequence (DNA): TGTGCCAGCAGCTCCGGCGGGAGTGCAGATACGCAGTATTTT. This translates into CASSSGGSADTQYF.

The V gene is TRBV19, the J gene TRBJ2-7; TRBD2 matches at 7 bases. With V trimmed by 5 bases and J by 4 bases, 11 bases remained unmatched. This CDR3 is 15 amino acids long. The germline CDR1 and CDR2 sequences are LNHDA and SQIVND (reference sequence). The CDR3 loop is CASSLQGGRVYEQYF. CDR3 DNA sequence: TGTGCCAGTAGTCTCCAGGGCGGGAGAGTATACGAGCAGTACTTC.

V and J are TRBV12-3 or TRBV12-4 and TRBJ1-1; D gene unclear. The V and J ends lost 7 bases and 1 base respectively, with 7 bases between them. The CDR3 length is 12 residues. CDR3 region: CASTPRNTEAFF. CDR3 in DNA: TGTGCCAGCACCCCGCGGAACACTGAAGCTTTCTTT.

As DNA, the CDR3 is TGTGCCAGCAGTCAAATAGGGACAGCAGGTGAAAAACTGTTTTTT. Its protein product is CASSQIGTAGEKLFF. This sequence joins TRBV27 and TRBJ1-4; 7 nucleotides match TRBD1. The germline gives CDR1 MNHEY, CDR2 SMNVEV (reference sequence). This CDR3 has 15 residues. Trimming at V came to 5 bases and at J to 7 bases, leaving 10 bases not matched to a gene.

This clone showed up just once. The chain couples TRBV4-2 to TRBJ1-1; TRBD1 might be the D (5 bases). Germline lookup yields CDR1 LGHNA and CDR2 YNFKEQ. CDR3 size: 15 residues. V was pared by 2 bases and J by 0 bases, with 10 bases between. CDR3 amino acids: CASSQFPGLNTEAFF. The CDR3 region has the DNA TGTGCCAGCAGCCAATTTCCAGGGCTGAACACTGAAGCTTTCTTT.

The rearrangement uses TRBV5-4 and TRBJ1-1, with D possibly matching TRBD1 (5 bases). V was shortened by 2 bases and J by 6 bases, with 20 bases between the two germline ends. Germline CDR1 and CDR2: SGHNT and YYREEE (reference sequence). The CDR3 is 16 amino acids. CDR3 coding DNA: TGTGCCAGCAGCTTCGTGCGTCCTCCGGGGGTCCCTGAAGCTTTCTTT. Amino acid sequence: CASSFVRPPGVPEAFF.

This clone came up a few times. The CDR3 protein is CASSATGSGYTF. CDR3 sequence (DNA): TGTGCCAGCAGTGCTACAGGGTCTGGCTACACCTTC. The genes are TRBV27 and TRBJ1-2; maybe TRBD1 (6 bases). V was trimmed by 5 bases and J by 7 bases, leaving 11 bases between them. The germline V gene has CDR1 MNHEY and CDR2 SMNVEV (reference sequence). CDR3 size: 12 residues.

DNA for the CDR3: TGTGCCAGCAGCTTAGGAACTAGCGGGAGCAATGAGCAGTTCTTC. It translates to CASSLGTSGSNEQFF. The V call is TRBV11-2, the J call TRBJ2-1, with TRBD2 matching over 11 bases. This CDR3 region has 15 residues. Germline-derived CDR1 and CDR2 are SGHAT and FQNNGV. Unmatched junction bases numbered 2, after V lost 1 base and J lost 6 bases.

The chain links TRBV7-9 to TRBJ2-7, with TRBD1 as a possible D gene (6 bases). CDR1 and CDR2 from the germline V gene are SEHNR and FQNEAQ (reference sequence). V was trimmed by 4 bases and J by 4 bases, leaving 14 bases between them. The CDR3 extends over 14 amino acids. CDR3 nucleotide sequence: TGTGCCAGCAGCTCGGACAGTAAGTCGTACGAGCAGTACTTC. This gives the protein CASSSDSKSYEQYF.

The chain employs TRBV2 and TRBJ2-5; 14 nucleotides agree with TRBD2. V lost 6 bases and J lost 1; bases outside the gene matches: 10. Germline V gives CDR1 SNHLY, CDR2 FYNNEI. The CDR3 covers 18 residues. In DNA form, the CDR3 reads TGTGCCAGCAGAGGCCCGGGACTAGCGGGGGACCCCCAAGAGACCCAGTACTTC. Encoded protein: CASRGPGLAGDPQETQYF.

The sample holds one count of this clone. The genes are TRBV27 and TRBJ1-5; D ambiguous. V gave up 5 bases and J gave up 2 bases, with 13 bases separating them. Germline CDR1 is MNHEY and CDR2 is SMNVEV (reference sequence). The CDR3 has 15 amino acids. CDR3 coding DNA: TGTGCCAGCAGTCCCCAACCCGGGGGCAATCAGCCCCAGCATTTT. It is translated as CASSPQPGGNQPQHF.

The chain joins TRBV5-6 to TRBJ2-7; D unresolved. The CDR3 runs to 14 residues. The V gene's germline CDR1 is SGHDT and CDR2 YYEEEE. V gave up 4 bases and J gave up 2 bases, with 13 bases separating them. CDR3 sequence reads: CASSHLTFPYEQYF. The CDR3 DNA reads as TGTGCCAGCAGCCACTTGACATTCCCCTACGAGCAGTACTTC. The entire variable domain, with the rest obtained from reference TRBV5-6 and TRBJ2-7, is as follows: DAGVTQSPTHLIKTRGQQVTLRCSPKSGHDTVSWYQQALGQGPQFIFQYYEEEERQRGNFPDRFSGHQFPNYSSELNVNALLLGDSALYLCASSHLTFPYEQYFGPGTRLTVT.

The V and J genes are TRBV24-1 and TRBJ1-2, with D tentatively TRBD1 (5 bases). The V end lost 4 bases, the J end lost 2 bases, and 16 bases lay between the germline ends. CDR1 is KGHDR and CDR2 is SFDVKD in the germline V gene. The CDR3 totals 16 residues. DNA for the CDR3: TGTGCCACCAGTGACCCCCCTGGACAAAAAAACTATGGCTACACCTTC. Its protein is CATSDPPGQKNYGYTF.

The genes are TRBV7-8 and TRBJ2-7, with D possibly matching TRBD1 (5 bases). The CDR3 spans 14 residues. V lost 5 bases to trimming and J lost 3 bases, with 14 bases between them. Germline loops: CDR1 SGHVS, CDR2 FQNEAQ. This chain's CDR3 is CASSLGREGYEQYF. CDR3 coding DNA: TGTGCCAGCAGCCTCGGCAGGGAAGGCTACGAGCAGTACTTC.

With respect to this clone: Other DNA sequences in the sample encode the same CDR3. V is TRBV3-1 (or the pseudogene TRBV3-2) and J is TRBJ2-1; D may be TRBD2 (7 bases). This CDR3 comprises 15 residues. Trimming pared 1 base from V and 7 bases from J, leaving 14 bases between. CDR1 is LGHDT, CDR2 YNNKEL, per germline (reference sequence). In nucleotides, the CDR3 is TGTGCCAGCAGCCAAGTCGGGGGGCGGCGAAATGAGCAGTTCTTC. Residues: CASSQVGGRRNEQFF.

The chain joins TRBV3-1 (or the pseudogene TRBV3-2) to TRBJ2-7; TRBD2 aligns across 10 bases. This CDR3 spans 15 amino acids. The V and J ends lost 1 base and 7 bases, in that order; junction bases with no gene match: 7. The germline V gene encodes CDR1 LGHDT and CDR2 YNNKEL (reference sequence). This chain's CDR3 is CASSQGEQRGGEQYF. In DNA, the CDR3 is TGTGCCAGCAGCCAAGGGGAACAGCGGGGGGGTGAGCAGTACTTC.

The rearrangement joins TRBV7-6 to TRBJ2-1, with 11 bases lining up with TRBD2. V lost 1 base and J lost 7; bases outside the gene matches: 9. CDR1 is SGHVS and CDR2 is FNYEAQ in the germline V gene. CDR3 size: 17 residues. CDR3 sequence (DNA): TGTGCCAGCAGCTTAGGTGTAGCGGGGGGGCCAAAAAATGAGCAGTTCTTC. Amino acids: CASSLGVAGGPKNEQFF.